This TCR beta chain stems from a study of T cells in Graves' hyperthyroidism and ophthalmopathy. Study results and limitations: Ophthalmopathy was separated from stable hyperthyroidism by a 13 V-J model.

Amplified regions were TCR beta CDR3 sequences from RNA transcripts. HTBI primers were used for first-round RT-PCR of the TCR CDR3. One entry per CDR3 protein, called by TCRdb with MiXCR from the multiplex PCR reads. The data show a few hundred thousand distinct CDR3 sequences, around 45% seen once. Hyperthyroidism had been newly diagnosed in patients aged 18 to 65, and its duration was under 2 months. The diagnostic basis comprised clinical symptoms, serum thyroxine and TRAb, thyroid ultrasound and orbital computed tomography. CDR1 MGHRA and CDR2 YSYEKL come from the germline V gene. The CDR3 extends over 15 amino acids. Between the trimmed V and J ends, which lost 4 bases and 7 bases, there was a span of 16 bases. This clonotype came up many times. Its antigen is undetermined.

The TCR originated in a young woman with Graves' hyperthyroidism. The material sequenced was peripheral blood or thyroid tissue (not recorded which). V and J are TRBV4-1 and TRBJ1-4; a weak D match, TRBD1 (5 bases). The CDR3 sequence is CASSPASGEGEKLFF. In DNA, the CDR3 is TGCGCCAGCAGCCCAGCGTCGGGGGAGGGTGAAAAACTGTTTTTT.